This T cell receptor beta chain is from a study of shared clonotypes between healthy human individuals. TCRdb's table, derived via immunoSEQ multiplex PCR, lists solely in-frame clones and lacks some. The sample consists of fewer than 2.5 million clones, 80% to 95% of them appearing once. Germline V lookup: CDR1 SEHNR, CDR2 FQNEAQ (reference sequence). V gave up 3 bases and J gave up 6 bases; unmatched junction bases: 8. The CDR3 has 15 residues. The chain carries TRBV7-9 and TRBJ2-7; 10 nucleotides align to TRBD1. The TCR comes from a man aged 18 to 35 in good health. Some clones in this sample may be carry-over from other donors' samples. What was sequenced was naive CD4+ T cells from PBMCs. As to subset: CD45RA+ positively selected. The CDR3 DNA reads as TGTGCCAGCAGCTTTGGACAGGGGGGTTCTCCCGAGCAGTACTTC. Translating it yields CASSFGQGGSPEQYF.